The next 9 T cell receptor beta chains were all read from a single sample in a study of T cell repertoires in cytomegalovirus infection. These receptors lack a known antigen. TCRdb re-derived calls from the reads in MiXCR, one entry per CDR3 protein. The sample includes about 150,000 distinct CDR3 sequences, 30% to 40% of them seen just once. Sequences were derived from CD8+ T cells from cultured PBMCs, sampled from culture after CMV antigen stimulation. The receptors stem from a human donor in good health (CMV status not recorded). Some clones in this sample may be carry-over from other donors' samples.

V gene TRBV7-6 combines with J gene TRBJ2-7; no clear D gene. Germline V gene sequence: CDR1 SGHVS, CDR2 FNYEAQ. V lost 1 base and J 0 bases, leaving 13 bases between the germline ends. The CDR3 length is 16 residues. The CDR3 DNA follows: TGTGCCAGCAGCTTAGGAATGGACCCTATCTCCTACGAGCAGTACTTC. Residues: CASSLGMDPISYEQYF.

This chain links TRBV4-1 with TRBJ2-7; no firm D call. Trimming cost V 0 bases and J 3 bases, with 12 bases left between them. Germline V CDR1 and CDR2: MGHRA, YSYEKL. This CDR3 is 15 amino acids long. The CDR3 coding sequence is TGCGCCAGCAGCCAAGATTCGGCCAGTTACTACGAGCAGTACTTC. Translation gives CASSQDSASYYEQYF.

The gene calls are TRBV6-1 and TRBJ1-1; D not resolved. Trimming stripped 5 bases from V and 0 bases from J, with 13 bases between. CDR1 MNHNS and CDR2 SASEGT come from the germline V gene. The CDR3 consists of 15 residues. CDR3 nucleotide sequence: TGTGCCAGCAGTTTGGATCTATTCATGAACACTGAAGCTTTCTTT. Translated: CASSLDLFMNTEAFF.

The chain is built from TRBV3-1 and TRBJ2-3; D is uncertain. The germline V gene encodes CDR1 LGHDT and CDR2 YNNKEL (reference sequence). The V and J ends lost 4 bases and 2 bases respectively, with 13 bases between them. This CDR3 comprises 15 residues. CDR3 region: CASSRGYPNTDTQYF. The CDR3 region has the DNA TGTGCCAGCAGCCGCGGCTACCCGAACACAGATACGCAGTATTTT.

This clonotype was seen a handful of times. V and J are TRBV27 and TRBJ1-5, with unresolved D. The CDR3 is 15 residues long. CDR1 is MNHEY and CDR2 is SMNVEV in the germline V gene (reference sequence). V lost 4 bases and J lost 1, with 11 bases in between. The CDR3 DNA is TGTGCCAGCAGTTCCATCAGAGAGAGCAATCAGCCCCAGCATTTT. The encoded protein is CASSSIRESNQPQHF.

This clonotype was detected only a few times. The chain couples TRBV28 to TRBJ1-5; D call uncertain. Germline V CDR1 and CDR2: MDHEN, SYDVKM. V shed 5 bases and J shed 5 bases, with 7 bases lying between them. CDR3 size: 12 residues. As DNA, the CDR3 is TGTGCCAGCAGTAGACGGGATCAGCCCCAGCATTTT. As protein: CASSRRDQPQHF.

The CDR3 sequence: CATSDPGRTGFADTQYF. The DNA for the CDR3 is TGTGCCACCAGCGACCCCGGTCGGACAGGGTTCGCAGATACGCAGTATTTT. The gene calls are TRBV15 and TRBJ2-3, with 8 bases fitting TRBD1. Germline CDR1 reads LNHNV; CDR2 reads YYDKDF (reference sequence). The J segment lost 4 bases and the V segment lost 5 bases, leaving 14 bases of the junction unmatched. CDR3 length: 17 residues.

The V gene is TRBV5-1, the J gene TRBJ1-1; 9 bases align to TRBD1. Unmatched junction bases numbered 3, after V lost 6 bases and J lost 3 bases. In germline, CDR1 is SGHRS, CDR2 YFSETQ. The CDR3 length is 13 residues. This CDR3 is CASTWTGDTEAFF. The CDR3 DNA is TGCGCCAGCACCTGGACAGGGGACACTGAAGCTTTCTTT.

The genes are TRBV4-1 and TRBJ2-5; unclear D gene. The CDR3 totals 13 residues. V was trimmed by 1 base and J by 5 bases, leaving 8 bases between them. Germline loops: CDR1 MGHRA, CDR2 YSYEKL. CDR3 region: CASSQGAVETQYF. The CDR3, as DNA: TGCGCCAGCAGCCAAGGGGCCGTTGAGACCCAGTACTTC.